Following are 20 T cell receptor beta chains from one sample sequenced in a study of T-cell reconstitution after alpha-beta-depleted transplantation in children. It was with unique molecular identifiers that the TCRbeta library was prepared. TCRdb recomputed calls from the PCR reads with MiXCR, one row per CDR3 protein. The sample lists about 6,500 distinct CDR3 sequences, approximately 12% occurring once. The specimen comprised PBMCs, mostly from graft donor cells, sampled 180 days after TCRalphabeta/CD19-depleted stem cell transplant. Source of these receptors: a child younger than two who had a stem cell transplant for acute myeloid leukemia, so the T cells may come from the graft donor.

This clonotype was recorded many times. The chain uses TRBV9 and TRBJ2-1; a weak D match, TRBD2 (6 bases). The V gene's germline CDR1 is SGDLS and CDR2 YYNGEE. The CDR3 is 15 amino acids. The germline V and J ends were trimmed by 0 bases and 4 bases, with 11 bases remaining between them. CDR3 residues: CASSVAAGRYNEQFF. The DNA for the CDR3 is TGTGCCAGCAGCGTAGCGGCGGGGCGGTACAATGAGCAGTTCTTC.

The chain recombines TRBV18 with TRBJ1-5; D may be TRBD1 (5 bases). The CDR3 covers 15 residues. V was pared by 2 bases and J by 2 bases, with 10 bases between. CDR1 is KGHSH and CDR2 is LQKENI in the germline V gene. The CDR3 protein is CASSPGQRGNQPQHF. For the CDR3, the DNA is TGTGCCAGCTCACCAGGACAACGCGGCAATCAGCCCCAGCATTTT.

This clonotype is labeled as medium-sized. This chain links TRBV5-1 with TRBJ2-2; possibly TRBD2 for D (5 bases). The germline CDR1 and CDR2 sequences are SGHRS and YFSETQ. Between the trimmed V and J ends, which lost 0 bases and 6 bases, there was a span of 9 bases. The CDR3 runs 14 residues. CDR3 sequence (DNA): TGCGCCAGCAGCTTGGACGGGATCCCCGGGGAGCTGTTTTTT. Translation: CASSLDGIPGELFF.

This clonotype was picked up many times. The genes are TRBV28 and TRBJ1-2; 8 positions match TRBD1. The CDR3 spans 13 residues. Germline V CDR1 and CDR2: MDHEN, SYDVKM. V was pared by 6 bases and J by 7 bases, with 7 bases of the junction left unmatched. The CDR3 sequence is CASSQRTGSGYTF. In DNA form, the CDR3 reads TGTGCCAGCAGCCAACGGACAGGGAGTGGCTACACCTTC.

This clonotype qualifies as large. The chain carries TRBV5-1 and TRBJ1-1, with D maybe TRBD1 (6 bases). The ends were cut back, 4 bases at V and 3 bases at J, with 13 bases in the middle. Germline V gene lookup returns CDR1 SGHRS and CDR2 YFSETQ. The CDR3 length is 14 residues. This CDR3 reads CASSPYREDTEAFF. The CDR3 DNA sequence: TGCGCCAGCAGCCCCTACAGGGAGGACACTGAAGCTTTCTTT.

At least ten counts were recorded for this clonotype. This chain connects TRBV3-1 to TRBJ2-3; TRBD1 or TRBD2 may be the D gene (5 bases each). V was clipped by 4 bases and J by 0 bases, with 8 bases between them. Germline V lookup: CDR1 LGHDT, CDR2 YNNKEL (reference sequence). The CDR3 contains 14 residues. Written as DNA, the CDR3 is TGTGCCAGCAGCCTCCGGGACAGCACAGATACGCAGTATTTT. Its protein product is CASSLRDSTDTQYF.

This clonotype was detected many times. This chain links TRBV5-1 with TRBJ2-2, with a weak D call TRBD1 (6 bases). The length of the CDR3 is 16 residues. Germline V lookup: CDR1 SGHRS, CDR2 YFSETQ. Trimming left V 1 base short and J 7 bases short, with 17 bases between. CDR3 sequence: CASSLTQGIRDGELFF. The CDR3 coding sequence is TGCGCCAGCAGCTTGACTCAGGGGATACGCGACGGGGAGCTGTTTTTT.

This clonotype was observed at least ten times. This CDR3 reads CASSPLLTGGGTEAFF. In nucleotides, the CDR3 is TGTGCCAGCAGCCCTCTTTTAACAGGGGGAGGAACTGAAGCTTTCTTT. The genes are TRBV28 and TRBJ1-1; the match to TRBD1 covers 8 bases. This CDR3 comprises 16 residues. CDR1 and CDR2 from the germline V gene are MDHEN and SYDVKM. Germline trimming cut 6 bases from V and 5 bases from J; bases unmatched to any gene: 14. Supplemented by reference TRBV28 and TRBJ1-1, the full variable domain reads DVKVTQSSRYLVKRTGEKVFLECVQDMDHENMFWYRQDPGLGLRLIYFSYDVKMKEKGDIPEGYSVSREKKERFSLILESASTNQTSMYLCASSPLLTGGGTEAFFGQGTRLTVV.

This clonotype was seen many times. The chain uses TRBV5-6 and TRBJ2-1, with TRBD2 identical over 9 bases. Germline lookup yields CDR1 SGHDT and CDR2 YYEEEE. Trimming cost V 5 bases and J 0 bases; bases outside gene matches: 9. The CDR3 totals 17 residues. This CDR3 reads CASSTLRLADSYNEQFF. CDR3 DNA: TGTGCCAGCAGTACGTTACGACTAGCGGACTCCTACAATGAGCAGTTCTTC.

There are many counts of this clonotype. This chain connects TRBV19 to TRBJ2-7, with 10 bases lining up with TRBD1. The ends lost 3 bases at V and 4 bases at J; junction bases unmatched: 9. Germline V gene sequence: CDR1 LNHDA, CDR2 SQIVND (reference sequence). The CDR3 contains 16 residues. CDR3 DNA: TGTGCCAGTAGTATCGGGCGACAGGGGGCAGGGTACGAGCAGTACTTC. Protein: CASSIGRQGAGYEQYF. Full variable domain (missing parts from reference TRBV19 and TRBJ2-7): DGGITQSPKYLFRKEGQNVTLSCEQNLNHDAMYWYRQDPGQGLRLIYYSQIVNDFQKGDIAEGYSVSREKKESFPLTVTSAQKNPTAFYLCASSIGRQGAGYEQYFGPGTRLTVT.

This clonotype came up many times. V is TRBV20-1 and J is TRBJ2-4, with 8 bases that match TRBD2. The V gene's germline CDR1 is DFQATT and CDR2 SNEGSKA (reference sequence). This CDR3 comprises 14 residues. V lost 2 bases to trimming and J lost 8 bases; unmatched junction nucleotides: 8. CDR3 amino acids: CSARTLAGGDIQYF. The CDR3 nucleotides read TGCAGTGCTAGAACTCTAGCGGGTGGTGACATTCAGTACTTC.

This clonotype ranks as medium-sized. This rearrangement joins TRBV29-1 to TRBJ2-7; D not resolved. Germline lookup yields CDR1 SQVTM and CDR2 ANQGSEA. V was clipped by 0 bases and J by 3 bases, with 9 bases between them. The CDR3 contains 13 residues. CDR3 nucleotides: TGCAGCGTTGAAGAGGGTACTGACTACGAGCAGTACTTC. Amino acids: CSVEEGTDYEQYF.

This clonotype was picked up many times. The chain couples TRBV2 to TRBJ2-5, with TRBD1 matching over 8 bases. The length of the CDR3 is 14 residues. The V segment lost 5 bases and the J segment 1 base; nucleotides outside the gene matches: 3. Germline loops: CDR1 SNHLY, CDR2 FYNNEI. The CDR3: CASSRTGPQETQYF. As DNA, the CDR3 is TGTGCCAGCAGTAGGACAGGGCCCCAAGAGACCCAGTACTTC.

This clonotype was recorded at least ten times. The chain joins TRBV25-1 to TRBJ1-1; no reliable D call. Trimming shortened V by 4 bases and J by 8 bases, and 5 bases separated the two germline ends. CDR1 and CDR2 from the germline V gene are MGHDK and SYGVNS. The CDR3 has 10 amino acids. CDR3: CASSAGEAFF. The CDR3 region has the DNA TGTGCCAGCAGTGCCGGGGAAGCTTTCTTT.

The rearrangement joins TRBV29-1 to TRBJ2-5; TRBD1 matches at 7 bases. From germline, CDR1 is SQVTM and CDR2 ANQGSEA. The CDR3 sequence is 12 residues long. The V gene end was trimmed by 6 bases and the J gene end by 3 bases; junction bases not matched to a gene: 4. CDR3 amino acids: CSVATGEETQYF. CDR3 nucleotides: TGCAGCGTCGCCACAGGGGAAGAGACCCAGTACTTC. The variable domain in full, completed from reference TRBV29-1 and TRBJ2-5, reads SAVISQKPSRDICQRGTSLTIQCQVDSQVTMMFWYRQQPGQSLTLIATANQGSEATYESGFVIDKFPISRPNLTFSTLTVSNMSPEDSSIYLCSVATGEETQYFGPGTRLLVL.

As regards this clonotype: This likely comes from a read error, as the CDR3 has no conserved phenylalanine or tryptophan at its end. The V call is TRBV5-1, the J call TRBJ2-5; TRBD2 is a possible D gene (7 bases). The length of the CDR3 is 15 residues. CDR1 and CDR2 (germline): SGHRS, YFSETQ. CDR3 bases: TGCCCCAGCAGCTTCCCCGCGGGGGCCCAAGAGACCCAGTACTAC. The encoded protein is CPSSFPAGAQETQYY.

This clonotype occurred many times. CDR3 in DNA: TGTGCCAGCACTACCGGGAGTGCCTACGAGCAGTACTTC. Protein sequence: CASTTGSAYEQYF. The rearrangement joins TRBV28 to TRBJ2-7; D possibly corresponds to TRBD2 (6 bases). V was clipped by 7 bases and J by 2 bases, with 12 bases between them. Germline lookup yields CDR1 MDHEN and CDR2 SYDVKM. The CDR3 has 13 residues.

This clonotype appeared many times. The chain has TRBV2 and TRBJ2-7, with a tentative D call TRBD2 (6 bases). The CDR3 totals 13 residues. V lost 2 bases to trimming and J lost 4 bases, with 9 bases between them. Germline V gene lookup returns CDR1 SNHLY and CDR2 FYNNEI. The CDR3 is CASSERGLYEQYF. In DNA, the CDR3 is TGTGCCAGCAGTGAAAGGGGACTGTACGAGCAGTACTTC.

This clonotype was counted many times. The chain carries TRBV28 and TRBJ2-1; 7 nucleotides line up with TRBD2. CDR1 is MDHEN and CDR2 is SYDVKM in the germline V gene. Losses at the gene ends were 2 bases for V and 2 bases for J; bases not matched to a gene: 9. The CDR3 has 17 residues. CDR3 sequence reads: CASSLGWGGLAYNEQFF. CDR3 DNA sequence: TGTGCCAGCAGTTTAGGTTGGGGGGGTCTCGCCTACAATGAGCAGTTCTTC.

By proportion, this clonotype is medium-sized. The rearrangement joins TRBV6-1 to TRBJ2-5; no firm D call. The germline V gene encodes CDR1 MNHNS and CDR2 SASEGT. Trimming shortened V by 7 bases and J by 4 bases, and 10 bases separated the two germline ends. This CDR3 is built from 12 residues. The CDR3: CASKASGETQYF. CDR3 in DNA: TGTGCCAGCAAGGCTAGTGGAGAGACCCAGTACTTC.